A single T cell receptor beta chain is shown here with its context. The data originate from a study of blood T cells in healthy people across ages. Trimming removed 6 bases from V and 11 bases from J, with 40 bases in between. The V gene's germline CDR1 is DFQATT and CDR2 SNEGSKA (reference sequence). This CDR3 spans 19 amino acids. With a J-beta primer mix and a sample-barcoded 5' primer, a second PCR ran 7 to 11 cycles. Every cDNA molecule bore a tag from a template-switch adaptor containing 12 random nucleotides. TCRdb analysed the 5' RACE reads with MiXCR anew, one entry per CDR3 protein. The sample includes 1,100,000 or so distinct CDR3 sequences, 40% to 45% of them seen just once.

The chain is built from TRBV20-1 and TRBJ2-5; D is possibly TRBD1 (7 bases). Sequenced input: blood. The TCR sequence derives from a woman aged 55 to 70 in good health. The CDR3 spells CSARFRGPGASATYNEQYF. CDR3 DNA: TGCAGTGCCCGCTTTAGGGGGCCGGGGGCTAGCGCGACCTACAATGAGCAGTACTTC.